The 24 T cell receptor beta chains given below trace back to one sample, sequenced in a study of blood T cell repertoires in COVID-19 (dated by TCRdb to about 2020). Preparation of the library involved the immunoSEQ multiplex PCR assay. Here the immuneACCESS table is served through TCRdb, limited to in-frame sequences with V and J called. Missing clones are a known gap in these copies; in checked studies unresolved V genes cover under half, and the rest lacks a known reason. Present in this sample are 130,000 to 150,000 clones, 80% to 90% of which were seen just once. The ten largest clones capture 8% of the sample. The sequenced sample was peripheral blood. All receptors come from a woman aged 60-75 years with COVID-19, enrolled during active disease.

The chain uses TRBV10-3 and TRBJ1-2; no clear D gene. CDR3 length equals 15 residues. The V and J ends lost 7 bases and 1 base respectively, with 16 bases between them. The germline CDR1 and CDR2 sequences are ENHRY and SYGVKD. As DNA, the CDR3 is TGTGCCATCACCCCAGGCGAACTCTTTAACTATGGCTACACCTTC. Translated, it gives CAITPGELFNYGYTF.

This clone came up once. The chain combines TRBV5-1 with TRBJ1-2, with 10 bases identical to TRBD1. CDR3 size: 15 residues. The germline V gene encodes CDR1 SGHRS and CDR2 YFSETQ. J lost 7 bases, V lost 8 bases, and 14 bases had no gene match. The CDR3 spells CASSTGTGVWRGYTF. The CDR3 coding sequence is TGCGCCAGTTCCACCGGGACAGGGGTCTGGCGTGGCTACACCTTC.

The gene calls are TRBV11-3 and TRBJ2-5; D unclear. Looked up from germline, CDR1 is SGHNT and CDR2 is YENEEA. The CDR3 loop spans 13 amino acids. The germline V and J ends were trimmed by 0 bases and 6 bases, with 8 bases remaining between them. The CDR3 DNA follows: TGTGCCAGCAGCTTAGATCCTTCCCAGACCCAGTACTTC. It specifies CASSLDPSQTQYF.

The chain combines TRBV9 with TRBJ2-2; TRBD1 aligns across 7 bases. The CDR3 covers 17 residues. V dropped 3 bases and J dropped 0; count of bases not matched to a gene: 8. Per germline, CDR1 SGDLS and CDR2 YYNGEE. CDR3 nucleotides: TGTGCCAGCAGCGCGCCGTTCGGGACAGCGAACACCGGGGAGCTGTTTTTT. This gives the protein CASSAPFGTANTGELFF.

The V gene is TRBV30, the J gene TRBJ2-5, with TRBD2 identical over 10 bases. The CDR3 runs to 12 residues. Trimming removed 4 bases from V and 7 bases from J; junction bases left unmatched: 3. Germline V lookup: CDR1 GTSNPN, CDR2 SVGIG (reference sequence). The CDR3 region has the DNA TGTGCCTGGACAGCTAGCGGGGGGACCCAGTACTTC. This codes for CAWTASGGTQYF.

Here the CDR3 reads CATSDSGQGGTEAFF. In DNA, the CDR3 is TGTGCCACCAGTGATTCCGGACAGGGGGGGACTGAAGCTTTCTTT. The chain joins TRBV24-1 to TRBJ1-1; 10 bases are a match to TRBD1. Trimming cost V 2 bases and J 5 bases; bases outside gene matches: 4. From germline, CDR1 is KGHDR and CDR2 SFDVKD. The CDR3 covers 15 residues.

The V and J genes are TRBV7-2 and TRBJ2-4; D not certain. Trimming took 4 bases from V and 9 from J, leaving 13 bases between them. This CDR3 region has 13 residues. From germline, CDR1 is SGHTA and CDR2 FQGNSA. The CDR3 DNA reads as TGTGCCAGCAGCTCCTCTGCGTTGCCCATTCAGTACTTC. Protein sequence: CASSSSALPIQYF.

The V call is TRBV16, the J call TRBJ1-2; D possibly corresponds to TRBD1 (6 bases). The germline V gene encodes CDR1 KGHSY and CDR2 FQNENV. The germline V and J ends were trimmed by 1 base and 2 bases, with 8 bases remaining between them. The CDR3 is 14 amino acids. CDR3 in DNA: TGTGCCAGCAGCCAATTCACAGGGAACTATGGCTACACCTTC. Protein product: CASSQFTGNYGYTF.

This chain uses TRBV7-6 with TRBJ1-1; weak D call: TRBD1 (5 bases). The CDR3 loop spans 15 amino acids. V lost 1 base and J 0 bases, leaving 9 bases between the germline ends. Germline CDR1 is SGHVS and CDR2 is FNYEAQ. CDR3 DNA: TGTGCCAGCAGCTTAGAAGCGGGGCTGAACACTGAAGCTTTCTTT. Encoded protein: CASSLEAGLNTEAFF.

The rearrangement uses TRBV3-1 (or the pseudogene TRBV3-2) and TRBJ1-5; D unresolved. Trimming took off 1 base at V and 3 bases at J, with 10 bases between the two ends. In germline, CDR1 is LGHDT, CDR2 YNNKEL (reference sequence). The CDR3 spans 15 residues. The CDR3 here is CASSQAGNPNQPQHF. The CDR3 DNA is TGTGCCAGCAGCCAAGCAGGAAACCCCAATCAGCCCCAGCATTTT.

Of note for this clone: An end of the junction differs from the germline gene, which may be a read error. The rearrangement uses TRBV10-3 and TRBJ1-3; 11 bases agree with TRBD1. Germline CDR1 ENHRY, CDR2 SYGVKD. The CDR3 is 18 residues long. The CDR3 nucleotides are TGTGCCATCAGAGAGTCCGGGACAGGGGGAGTTTCTGGAAACACCATATATTTT. Translating gives CAIRESGTGGVSGNTIYF.

The V call is TRBV14, the J call TRBJ2-7, with a possible D match to TRBD1 (6 bases). This CDR3 is 15 amino acids long. Trimming took off 4 bases at V and 3 bases at J, with 16 bases between the two ends. Germline V CDR1 and CDR2: SGHDN, FVKESK. The CDR3 DNA reads TGTGCCAGCAGCCTAGTAAGGGGGTTCTTCTACGAGCAGTACTTC. Translating it yields CASSLVRGFFYEQYF.

This clone has a single count. This sequence joins TRBV5-1 and TRBJ1-4; D perhaps matches TRBD1 (5 bases). This CDR3 has 13 amino acids. Germline-derived CDR1 and CDR2 are SGHRS and YFSETQ. Trimming shortened V by 4 bases and J by 6 bases, and 10 bases separated the two germline ends. The DNA of the CDR3 is TGCGCCAGCAGCCAGACAGTTGATGAAAAACTGTTTTTT. It specifies CASSQTVDEKLFF. The variable domain in full, completed from reference TRBV5-1 and TRBJ1-4, reads KAGVTQTPRYLIKTRGQQVTLSCSPISGHRSVSWYQQTPGQGLQFLFEYFSETQRNKGNFPGRFSGRQFSNSRSEMNVSTLELGDSALYLCASSQTVDEKLFFGSGTQLSVL.

This clone has a single count. The V and J genes are TRBV9 and TRBJ2-1, with a tentative D call TRBD2 (5 bases). Germline V CDR1 and CDR2: SGDLS, YYNGEE. This CDR3 has 14 amino acids. V was clipped by 3 bases and J by 9 bases, with 16 bases between them. The CDR3 protein is CASSGGLYAGEQFF. Here the CDR3 DNA reads TGTGCCAGCAGCGGCGGACTCTACGCCGGTGAGCAGTTCTTC.

This chain uses TRBV4-1 with TRBJ1-6, with TRBD1 identical over 8 bases. The CDR3 extends over 15 amino acids. Unmatched junction bases numbered 4, after V lost 4 bases and J lost 5 bases. CDR1 is MGHRA and CDR2 is YSYEKL in the germline V gene. In nucleotides, the CDR3 is TGCGCCAGCAGCCGTCAGACAGGGGATAATTCACCCCTCCACTTT. This codes for CASSRQTGDNSPLHF.

The chain employs TRBV6-5 and TRBJ1-5; the match to TRBD1 covers 8 bases. The CDR3 extends over 14 amino acids. V dropped 7 bases and J dropped 6; count of bases not matched to a gene: 8. Germline assignment: CDR1 MNHEY and CDR2 SVGAGI. The CDR3 loop is CASTQDRGGQPQHF. For the CDR3, the DNA is TGTGCCAGCACCCAAGACAGGGGAGGTCAGCCCCAGCATTTT.

In DNA, the CDR3 is TGTGCCAGCAGCTCTAGCGCCCATAGGGACGAGCAGTACTTC. As protein: CASSSSAHRDEQYF. The chain recombines TRBV27 with TRBJ2-7, with a weak D call TRBD2 (6 bases). Germline lookup yields CDR1 MNHEY and CDR2 SMNVEV (reference sequence). This CDR3 contains 14 residues. V gave up 6 bases and J gave up 5 bases, with 17 bases separating them.

The chain has TRBV29-1 and TRBJ1-2; weak D call: TRBD1 (5 bases). Germline loops: CDR1 SQVTM, CDR2 ANQGSEA. The CDR3 has 14 amino acids. V shed 3 bases and J shed 7 bases, with 18 bases lying between them. CDR3 loop: CSVDRSPGLGGYTF. CDR3 DNA: TGCAGCGTTGACCGCTCGCCAGGGCTCGGTGGCTACACCTTC.

The chain couples TRBV5-6 to TRBJ2-1; 8 bases are a match to TRBD2. Unmatched junction bases numbered 12, after V lost 4 bases and J lost 0 bases. In germline, CDR1 is SGHDT, CDR2 YYEEEE. This CDR3 has 18 amino acids. The CDR3 region has the DNA TGTGCCAGCAGCCTCTGGGACTACGGGACTAGCTCCTACAATGAGCAGTTCTTC. Protein sequence: CASSLWDYGTSSYNEQFF.

This clone was seen just once. V usage is TRBV6-5 and J usage is TRBJ2-1; 7 nucleotides match TRBD2. The CDR3 covers 13 residues. V shed 10 bases, J shed 6 bases, and the junction held 9 bases outside the gene matches. Germline V gene sequence: CDR1 MNHEY, CDR2 SVGAGI. The CDR3 region has the DNA TGTGCCACTCTCTTCTCGGGGGGCAATGAGCAGTTCTTC. It yields the protein CATLFSGGNEQFF.

This clone was picked up one time. The CDR3 loop reads CASSTGNTEAFF. For the CDR3, the DNA is TGTGCCAGCTCCACAGGGAACACTGAAGCTTTCTTT. V gene TRBV7-9 combines with J gene TRBJ1-1; a weak D match, TRBD1 (5 bases). Germline CDR1 and CDR2: SEHNR and FQNEAQ (reference sequence). The CDR3 extends over 12 amino acids. The V end was cut by 8 bases, the J end by 1 base, with 8 bases between.

The chain is built from TRBV2 and TRBJ2-3; TRBD2 matches 11 bases. Losses at the gene ends were 5 bases for V and 2 bases for J; bases not matched to a gene: 3. The CDR3 has 15 residues. Germline CDR1 reads SNHLY; CDR2 reads FYNNEI. The CDR3 loop is CASSFSGGDTDTQYF. The CDR3 nucleotides read TGTGCCAGCAGTTTTAGCGGGGGGGACACAGATACGCAGTATTTT.

V and J are TRBV2 and TRBJ2-3; the match to TRBD2 covers 14 bases. CDR1 SNHLY and CDR2 FYNNEI come from the germline V gene. Germline trimming cut 9 bases from V and 0 bases from J; bases unmatched to any gene: 8. This CDR3 has 17 amino acids. The CDR3 bases are TGTGCCAGGGGGAGGACTAGCGGGGGGCCTAGCACAGATACGCAGTATTTT. It encodes CARGRTSGGPSTDTQYF.

V and J are TRBV2 and TRBJ2-2; TRBD2 might be the D (5 bases). CDR3 length equals 13 residues. The V end lost 6 bases, the J end lost 4 bases, and 9 bases lay between the germline ends. The germline V gene has CDR1 SNHLY and CDR2 FYNNEI. This chain's CDR3 is CASSGTSTGELFF. The DNA for the CDR3 is TGTGCCAGCAGCGGTACTAGCACCGGGGAGCTGTTTTTT. The full variable domain, rest sourced from reference TRBV2 and TRBJ2-2, is EPEVTQTPSHQVTQMGQEVILRCVPISNHLYFYWYRQILGQKVEFLVSFYNNEISEKSEIFDDQFSVERPDGSNFTLKIRSTKLEDSAMYFCASSGTSTGELFFGEGSRLTVL.